These 6 T cell receptor beta chains came from one sample sequenced in a study of T cells in Graves' hyperthyroidism and ophthalmopathy. TCR beta CDR3 regions were amplified from RNA. HTBI primers were used for first-round RT-PCR of the TCR CDR3. TCRdb called the multiplex PCR reads again in MiXCR, with one record for every CDR3 protein. This sample has 730,000 or so distinct CDR3 sequences, with around 20% found just once. The sample was blood. The origin of the receptors is a woman between 50 and 59 years old with Graves' hyperthyroidism that later progressed to Graves' ophthalmopathy.

This clonotype showed up just a few times. The CDR3 protein is CASSEAGGQGASGNQPQHF. The CDR3 DNA follows: TGTGCCAGCAGTGAAGCTGGAGGACAGGGGGCTTCGGGCAATCAGCCCCAGCATTTT. The rearrangement uses TRBV6-1 and TRBJ1-5, with 11 bases that match TRBD1. Losses at the gene ends were 0 bases for V and 2 bases for J; bases not matched to a gene: 9. The germline V gene encodes CDR1 MNHNS and CDR2 SASEGT. The CDR3 is 19 residues long.

To note about this clonotype: A much larger clone lies one base from this, so it may be a read error. The CDR3 does not end in the conserved phenylalanine or tryptophan, so this is likely a read error. The V call is TRBV3-1, the J call TRBJ1-6, with a weak D call TRBD1 (6 bases). The CDR3 is made up of 13 amino acids. V lost 8 bases and J lost 9, with 14 bases in between. Germline CDR1 LGHDT, CDR2 YNNKEL (reference sequence). The chain's CDR3 is CASRSTGFSPLHL. The CDR3 DNA follows: TGTGCCAGCCGATCTACAGGGTTTTCACCCCTCCACCTT.

This clonotype turned up a few times. This chain connects TRBV2 to TRBJ1-6; no clear D gene. CDR3 length: 18 residues. The germline V and J ends were trimmed by 3 bases and 0 bases, with 15 bases remaining between them. Per germline, CDR1 SNHLY and CDR2 FYNNEI. The CDR3 DNA follows: TGTGCCAGCAGTGACCCGTTCGCTTTGGGCTCCTATAATTCACCCCTCCACTTT. Encoded protein: CASSDPFALGSYNSPLHF.

This clonotype was seen at least ten times. This rearrangement joins TRBV5-1 to TRBJ2-3; D may be TRBD1 or TRBD2 (5 bases each). V lost 0 bases and J lost 6, with 14 bases in between. The CDR3 has 15 amino acids. The V gene's germline CDR1 is SGHRS and CDR2 YFSETQ. Here the CDR3 DNA reads TGCGCCAGCAGCTTGGCGGGACCGACAGTCGATACGCAGTATTTT. Translated: CASSLAGPTVDTQYF. The full variable domain, completed using reference TRBV5-1 and TRBJ2-3, is KAGVTQTPRYLIKTRGQQVTLSCSPISGHRSVSWYQQTPGQGLQFLFEYFSETQRNKGNFPGRFSGRQFSNSRSEMNVSTLELGDSALYLCASSLAGPTVDTQYFGPGTRLTVL.

V usage is TRBV20-1 and J usage is TRBJ1-5, with D possibly TRBD1 on 5 matching bases. The CDR3 contains 14 residues. Between the trimmed V and J ends, which lost 6 bases and 2 bases, there was a span of 14 bases. CDR1 is DFQATT, CDR2 SNEGSKA, per germline (reference sequence). The CDR3 DNA reads TGCAGTGCGGGGGACGGAGGGGGCAATCAGCCCCAGCATTTT. This translates into CSAGDGGGNQPQHF.

This clonotype was detected ten times or more. J is TRBJ1-1 and V is TRBV20-1; no clear D gene. The V end lost 3 bases, the J end lost 5 bases, and 7 bases lay between the germline ends. This CDR3 has 11 amino acids. In germline, CDR1 is DFQATT, CDR2 SNEGSKA (reference sequence). The CDR3 DNA reads as TGCAGTGCTAGCCCGGTGACTGAAGCTTTCTTT. This translates into CSASPVTEAFF.